This TCR beta chain emerged from a study of CD8 T cells in ankylosing spondylitis. Study-wide points: A motif of seven or eight highly homologous TCR beta variants was seen as apparently characteristic of ankylosing spondylitis blood.

TCRdb recomputed calls from the 5' RACE reads with MiXCR, one row per CDR3 protein. Of 150,000 to 200,000 distinct CDR3 sequences in the sample, over 10% were seen once. The CDR3 is made up of 13 amino acids. V lost 5 bases to trimming and J lost 7 bases; unmatched junction nucleotides: 2. This clonotype was seen at least ten times. Its matching antigen is unknown. Sample: blood, either unsorted or a sorted T cell fraction (not recorded which). The TCR sequence derives from a female donor with ankylosing spondylitis or in good health (not recorded which). The rearrangement joins TRBV12-3 or TRBV12-4 to TRBJ1-6; 7 bases agree with TRBD1. In nucleotides, the CDR3 is TGTGCCAGCAGTCTACAGGGGAATTCACCCCTCCACTTT. It encodes CASSLQGNSPLHF.